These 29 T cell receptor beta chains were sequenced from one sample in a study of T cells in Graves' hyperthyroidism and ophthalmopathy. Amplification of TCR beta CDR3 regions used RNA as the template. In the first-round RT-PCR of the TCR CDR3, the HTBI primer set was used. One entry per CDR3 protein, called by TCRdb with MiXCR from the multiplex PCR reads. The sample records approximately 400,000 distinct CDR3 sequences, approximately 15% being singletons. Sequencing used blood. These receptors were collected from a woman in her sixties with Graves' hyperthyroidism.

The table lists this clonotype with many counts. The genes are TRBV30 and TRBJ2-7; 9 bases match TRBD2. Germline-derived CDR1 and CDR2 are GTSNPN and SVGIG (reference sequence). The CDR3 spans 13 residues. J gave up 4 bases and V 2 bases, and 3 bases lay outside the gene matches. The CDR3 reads CAWSTSGLYEQYF. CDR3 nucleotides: TGTGCCTGGAGTACTAGCGGGTTATACGAGCAGTACTTC.

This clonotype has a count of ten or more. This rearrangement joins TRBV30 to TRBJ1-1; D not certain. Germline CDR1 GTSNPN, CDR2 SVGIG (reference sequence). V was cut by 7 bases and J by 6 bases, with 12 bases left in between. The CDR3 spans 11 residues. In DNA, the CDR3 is TGTGCCTTCGAGAAGGAGGCTGAAGCTTTCTTT. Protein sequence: CAFEKEAEAFF.

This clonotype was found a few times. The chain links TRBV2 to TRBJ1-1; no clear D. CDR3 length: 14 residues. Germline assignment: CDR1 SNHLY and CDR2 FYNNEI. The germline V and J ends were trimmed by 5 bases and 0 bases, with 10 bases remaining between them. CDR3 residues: CASSYDGLNTEAFF. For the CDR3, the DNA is TGTGCCAGCAGTTACGACGGATTGAACACTGAAGCTTTCTTT. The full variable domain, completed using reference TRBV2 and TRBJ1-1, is EPEVTQTPSHQVTQMGQEVILRCVPISNHLYFYWYRQILGQKVEFLVSFYNNEISEKSEIFDDQFSVERPDGSNFTLKIRSTKLEDSAMYFCASSYDGLNTEAFFGQGTRLTVV.

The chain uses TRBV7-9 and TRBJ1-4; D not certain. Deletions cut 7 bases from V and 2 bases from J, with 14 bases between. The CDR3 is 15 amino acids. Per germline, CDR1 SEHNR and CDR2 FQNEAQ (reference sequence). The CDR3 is CASTPLRATNEKLFF. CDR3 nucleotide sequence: TGTGCCAGCACCCCCCTCCGGGCGACTAATGAAAAACTGTTTTTT.

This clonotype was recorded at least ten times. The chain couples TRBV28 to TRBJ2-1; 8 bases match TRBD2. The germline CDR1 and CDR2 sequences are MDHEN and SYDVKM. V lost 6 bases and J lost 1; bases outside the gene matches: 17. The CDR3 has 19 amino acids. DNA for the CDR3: TGTGCCAGCAGCCCGGCGGGGCTGTTATCTAGCGGGTCCTACAATGAGCAGTTCTTC. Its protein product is CASSPAGLLSSGSYNEQFF.

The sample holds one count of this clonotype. The CDR3 DNA sequence: TGTGCCAGCAGCTTCTGGGGCGGGCTTTCCTACGAGCAGTACTTC. Encoded protein: CASSFWGGLSYEQYF. The chain joins TRBV5-6 to TRBJ2-7; D assignment may be TRBD1 or TRBD2 (5 bases each). Trimming pared 2 bases from V and 1 base from J, leaving 13 bases between. Germline V gives CDR1 SGHDT, CDR2 YYEEEE. This CDR3 region has 15 residues.

The CDR3 region has the DNA TGTGCCAGCACCCGAACTCCCCAGCTGTCCTACGAGCAGTACTTC. Protein sequence: CASTRTPQLSYEQYF. The chain is built from TRBV6-2 or TRBV6-3 and TRBJ2-7; no clear D gene. Germline-derived CDR1 and CDR2 are MNHEY and SVGEGT. The CDR3 covers 15 residues. Trimming stripped 7 bases from V and 1 base from J, with 17 bases between.

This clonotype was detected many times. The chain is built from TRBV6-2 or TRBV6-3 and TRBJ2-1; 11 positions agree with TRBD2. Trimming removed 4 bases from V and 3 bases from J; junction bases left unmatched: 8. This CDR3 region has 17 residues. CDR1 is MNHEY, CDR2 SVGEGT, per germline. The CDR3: CASSLIAGGPSYNEQFF. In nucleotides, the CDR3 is TGTGCCAGCAGTTTGATAGCGGGAGGGCCCAGCTACAATGAGCAGTTCTTC.

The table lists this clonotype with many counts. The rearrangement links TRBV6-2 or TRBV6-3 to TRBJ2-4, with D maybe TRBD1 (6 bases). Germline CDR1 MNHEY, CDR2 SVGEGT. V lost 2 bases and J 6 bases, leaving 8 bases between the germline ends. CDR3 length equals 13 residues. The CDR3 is CASSYVTGNIQYF. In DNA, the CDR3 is TGTGCCAGCAGTTACGTGACAGGAAACATTCAGTACTTC.

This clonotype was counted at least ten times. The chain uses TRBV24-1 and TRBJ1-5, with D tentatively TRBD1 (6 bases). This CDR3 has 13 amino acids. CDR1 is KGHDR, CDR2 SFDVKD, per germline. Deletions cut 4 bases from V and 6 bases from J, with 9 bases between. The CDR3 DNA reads TGTGCCACCAGTGACACAGGGCTTCAGCCCCAGCATTTT. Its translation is CATSDTGLQPQHF.

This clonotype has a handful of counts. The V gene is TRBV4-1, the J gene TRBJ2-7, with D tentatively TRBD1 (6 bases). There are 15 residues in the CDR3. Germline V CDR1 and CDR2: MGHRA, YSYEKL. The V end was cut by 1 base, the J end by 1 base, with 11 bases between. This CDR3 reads CASSQVYQGSYEQYF. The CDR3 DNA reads TGCGCCAGCAGCCAAGTTTACCAGGGGTCCTACGAGCAGTACTTC.

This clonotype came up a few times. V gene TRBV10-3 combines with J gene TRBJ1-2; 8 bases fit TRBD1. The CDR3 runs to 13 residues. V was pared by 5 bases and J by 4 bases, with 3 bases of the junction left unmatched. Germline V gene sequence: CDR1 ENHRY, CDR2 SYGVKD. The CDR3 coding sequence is TGTGCCATCAGTACCGACAGGGGCTATGGCTACACCTTC. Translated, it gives CAISTDRGYGYTF.

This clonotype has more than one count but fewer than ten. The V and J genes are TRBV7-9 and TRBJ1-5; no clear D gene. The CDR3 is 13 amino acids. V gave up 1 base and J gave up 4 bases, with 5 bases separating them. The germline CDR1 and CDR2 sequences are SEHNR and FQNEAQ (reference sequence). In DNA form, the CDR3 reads TGTGCCAGCAGCTTAGACAAAAATCAGCCCCAGCATTTT. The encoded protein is CASSLDKNQPQHF.

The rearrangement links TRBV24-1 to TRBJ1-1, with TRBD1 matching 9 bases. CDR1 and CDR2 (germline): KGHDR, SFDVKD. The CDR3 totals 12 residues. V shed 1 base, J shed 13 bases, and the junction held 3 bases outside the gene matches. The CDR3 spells CATSDFTGGIFF. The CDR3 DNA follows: TGTGCCACCAGTGATTTCACAGGGGGCATTTTCTTT.

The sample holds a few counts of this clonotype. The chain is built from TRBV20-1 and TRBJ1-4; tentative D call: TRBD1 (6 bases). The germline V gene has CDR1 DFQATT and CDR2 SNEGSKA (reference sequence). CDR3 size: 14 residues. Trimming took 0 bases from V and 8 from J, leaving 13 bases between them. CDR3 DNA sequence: TGCAGTGCTAGAGACGGGGGGGCGAGGGAAAAACTGTTTTTT. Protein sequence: CSARDGGAREKLFF.

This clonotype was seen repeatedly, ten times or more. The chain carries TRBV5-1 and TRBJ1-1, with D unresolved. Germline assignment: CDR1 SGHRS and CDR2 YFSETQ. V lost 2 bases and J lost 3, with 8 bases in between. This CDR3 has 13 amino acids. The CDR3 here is CASSFKGDTEAFF. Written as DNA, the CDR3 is TGCGCCAGCAGCTTCAAGGGTGACACTGAAGCTTTCTTT.

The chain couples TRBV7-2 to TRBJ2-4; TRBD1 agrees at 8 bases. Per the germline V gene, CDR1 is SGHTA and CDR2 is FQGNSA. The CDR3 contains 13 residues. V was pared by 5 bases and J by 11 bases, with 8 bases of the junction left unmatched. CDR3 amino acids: CASSIRTGRFQYF. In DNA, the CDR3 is TGTGCCAGCAGCATAAGGACAGGGCGATTTCAGTACTTC.

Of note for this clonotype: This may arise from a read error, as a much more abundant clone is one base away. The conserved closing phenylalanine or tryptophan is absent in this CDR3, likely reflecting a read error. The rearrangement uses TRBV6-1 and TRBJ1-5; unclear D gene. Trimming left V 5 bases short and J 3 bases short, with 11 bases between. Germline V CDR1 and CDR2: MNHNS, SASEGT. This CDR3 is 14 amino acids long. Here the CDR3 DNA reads TGTGCCAGCAGTAGGGCCCTCTCCAATCAGCCCCAGCATTCT. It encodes CASSRALSNQPQHS.

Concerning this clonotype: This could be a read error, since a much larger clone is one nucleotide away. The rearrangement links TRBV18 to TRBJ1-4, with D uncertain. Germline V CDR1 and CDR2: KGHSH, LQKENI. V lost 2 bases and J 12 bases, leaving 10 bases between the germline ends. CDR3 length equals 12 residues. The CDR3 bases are TGTGCCAGCTCACCAGACTCGAGGGAACTGTTTTTT. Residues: CASSPDSRELFF.

CDR3 in DNA: TGTGCCAGTAACCTAGCGGGATCTACCGGGGAGCTGTTTTTT. It specifies CASNLAGSTGELFF. J is TRBJ2-2 and V is TRBV12-3 or TRBV12-4; 9 positions agree with TRBD2. V trimming: 9 bases; J trimming: 5 bases; junction bases outside the gene matches: 7. The CDR3 loop spans 14 amino acids.

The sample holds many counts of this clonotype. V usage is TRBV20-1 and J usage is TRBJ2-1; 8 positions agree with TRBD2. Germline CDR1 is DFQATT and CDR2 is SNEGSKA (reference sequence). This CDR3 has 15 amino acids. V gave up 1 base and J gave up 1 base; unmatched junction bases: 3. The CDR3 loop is CSARGAGESYNEQFF. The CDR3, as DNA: TGCAGTGCTAGAGGAGCGGGAGAGTCCTACAATGAGCAGTTCTTC.

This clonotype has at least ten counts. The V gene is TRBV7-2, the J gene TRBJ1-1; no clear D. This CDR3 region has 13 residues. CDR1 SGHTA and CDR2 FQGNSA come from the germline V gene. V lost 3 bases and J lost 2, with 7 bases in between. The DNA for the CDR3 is TGTGCCAGCAGCTTCGGGAGCAACACTGAAGCTTTCTTT. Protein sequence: CASSFGSNTEAFF.

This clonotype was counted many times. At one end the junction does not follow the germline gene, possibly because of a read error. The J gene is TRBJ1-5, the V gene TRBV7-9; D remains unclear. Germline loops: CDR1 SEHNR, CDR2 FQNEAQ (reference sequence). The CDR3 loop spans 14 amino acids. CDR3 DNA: TGTGCCAGCAGCCTAGCTGTTAGCAATCAGCCCCAGCATTTT. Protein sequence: CASSLAVSNQPQHF.

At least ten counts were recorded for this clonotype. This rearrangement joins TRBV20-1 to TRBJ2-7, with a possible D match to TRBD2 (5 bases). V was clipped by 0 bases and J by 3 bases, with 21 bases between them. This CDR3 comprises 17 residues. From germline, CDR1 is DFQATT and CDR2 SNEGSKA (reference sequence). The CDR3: CSARDDLGAERRYEQYF. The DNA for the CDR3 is TGCAGTGCTAGAGATGACTTGGGAGCGGAGCGGCGCTACGAGCAGTACTTC.

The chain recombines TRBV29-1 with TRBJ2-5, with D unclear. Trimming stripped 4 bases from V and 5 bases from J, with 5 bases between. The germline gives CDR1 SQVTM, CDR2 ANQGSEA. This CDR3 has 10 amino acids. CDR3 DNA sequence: TGCAGCGTTGGTCAGGAGACCCAGTACTTC. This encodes CSVGQETQYF. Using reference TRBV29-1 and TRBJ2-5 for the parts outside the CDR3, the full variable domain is SAVISQKPSRDICQRGTSLTIQCQVDSQVTMMFWYRQQPGQSLTLIATANQGSEATYESGFVIDKFPISRPNLTFSTLTVSNMSPEDSSIYLCSVGQETQYFGPGTRLLVL.

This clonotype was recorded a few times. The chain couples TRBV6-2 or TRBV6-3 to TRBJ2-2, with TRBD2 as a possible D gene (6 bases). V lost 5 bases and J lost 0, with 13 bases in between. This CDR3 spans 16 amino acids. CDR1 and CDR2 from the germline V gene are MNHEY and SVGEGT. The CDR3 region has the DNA TGTGCCAGCAGTCGACCGGGACTTCCGAACACCGGGGAGCTGTTTTTT. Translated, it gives CASSRPGLPNTGELFF.

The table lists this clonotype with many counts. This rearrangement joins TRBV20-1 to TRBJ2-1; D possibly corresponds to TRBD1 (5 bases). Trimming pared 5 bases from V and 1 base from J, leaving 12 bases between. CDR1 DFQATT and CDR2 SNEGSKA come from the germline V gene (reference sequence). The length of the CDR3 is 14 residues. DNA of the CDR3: TGCAGTGCTGGGGCTAGGGGTTCCTACAATGAGCAGTTCTTC. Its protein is CSAGARGSYNEQFF.

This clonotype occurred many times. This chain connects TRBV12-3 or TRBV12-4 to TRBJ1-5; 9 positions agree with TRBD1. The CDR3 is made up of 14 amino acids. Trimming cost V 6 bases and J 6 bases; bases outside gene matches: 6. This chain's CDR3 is CASSQGQGGQPQHF. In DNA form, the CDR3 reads TGTGCCAGCAGCCAGGGACAGGGAGGTCAGCCCCAGCATTTT.

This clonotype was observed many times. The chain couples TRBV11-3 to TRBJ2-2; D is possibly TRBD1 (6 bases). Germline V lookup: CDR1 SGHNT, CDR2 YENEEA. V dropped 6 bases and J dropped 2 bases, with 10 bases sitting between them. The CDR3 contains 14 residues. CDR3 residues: CASRGTLNTGELFF. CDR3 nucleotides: TGTGCCAGCAGGGGGACACTAAACACCGGGGAGCTGTTTTTT.